Sequencing of this T cell receptor beta chain was carried out in a study of T cell responses to AZD1222 COVID-19 vaccine. There are 14 residues in the CDR3. V shed 0 bases and J shed 8 bases, with 11 bases lying between them. CDR1 is SGHNT, CDR2 YENEEA, per germline. Sequencing was performed with immunoSEQ multiplex PCR; in TCRdb, only in-frame clones are kept and a portion is missing. Among 120,000 to 150,000 clones listed, around 90% were seen once. Turning to this clone: Its target is unknown.

Overall study results and limits: Spike was spanned by vaccine-associated CD4 TCRs, which were dominant at 160-218 and 743-854. Recipients of AZD1222 seropositive at baseline numbered only 6 or 7. The donor group comprised mostly white British people and more females; the analysis possibly underestimated clonal diversity. Receipt of two AZD1222 doses was followed by a rise in Spike-specific TCR breadth and depth.

V usage is TRBV11-3 and J usage is TRBJ2-1; D is possibly TRBD2 (6 bases). The sequenced sample was peripheral blood, obtained 28 days after the second dose of the MenACWY control vaccine. This sequence originates from an adult who received the MenACWY meningococcal vaccine as a control. CDR3 coding DNA: TGTGCCAGCAGCTTAGATAGCGGCAGGGATGAGCAGTTCTTC. Encoded protein: CASSLDSGRDEQFF.